What follows is one T cell receptor (beta chain) and its context. This CDR3 region has 15 residues. CDR1 is MNHEY, CDR2 SMNVEV, per germline (reference sequence). J was trimmed by 7 bases and V by 4 bases; bases with no gene match: 7. This entry belongs to a study of Ad26.COV2.S vaccination and SARS-CoV-2 variants. Background on the study: The study gave Ad26.COV2.S intramuscularly, once or twice 56 days apart.

Only in-frame clones appear in the TCRdb table, and some are missing; sequencing was by immunoSEQ multiplex PCR. The sample yields 350,000 to 500,000 clones, around nine tenths seen once. Treatment: roughly 19 received Ad26.COV2.S at low or high dose, single or two shots; roughly five received placebo; per-sample allocation not given. Sampling was performed 63 days after the first vaccine or placebo injection. The TCR comes from a person aged 18 to 65 who received the Ad26.COV2.S COVID-19 vaccine or a placebo. The chain recombines TRBV27 with TRBJ2-2; 9 bases align to TRBD1. Sequenced material: peripheral blood, taken in a trial of Ad26.COV2.S vaccine versus placebo. The CDR3 region has the DNA TGTGCCAGCAGTTGGACCGGGACAGGGAACGGGGAGCTGTTTTTT. This sequence encodes CASSWTGTGNGELFF.